These 30 T cell receptor beta chains were sequenced from one sample in a study of blood T cells in healthy people across ages. Through a sample-barcoded 5' primer and a J-beta primer mix, a second PCR was run for roughly 7 to 12 cycles. TCRdb re-called the 5' RACE reads through MiXCR, storing one row per CDR3 protein. This table holds around 1,700,000 distinct CDR3 sequences, over 25% found once. The sequencing input was blood. The receptor source for this set is a woman in her twenties or thirties in good health.

Turning to this clonotype: Since a much larger clone is just one base distant, this may be a read error. This chain uses TRBV6-2 or TRBV6-3 with TRBJ2-4; TRBD2 matches at 11 bases. TRBJ2-7 matches the DNA end more closely, so the J call is doubtful. CDR3 length equals 14 residues. CDR1 MNHEY and CDR2 SVGEGT come from the germline V gene. The CDR3, as DNA: TGTGTCAGTAGACTGGGACTAGCGGCTTACGAGCAGTACTTC. Its protein is CVSRLGLAAYEQYF.

This clonotype was detected only a few times. Here the CDR3 DNA reads TGTGCCAGCAGCTTCGATTCCGGCGGGGAGCAGTTCTTC. Amino acid sequence: CASSFDSGGEQFF. The V and J genes are TRBV7-3 and TRBJ2-1; perhaps TRBD2 as D (5 bases). Germline CDR1 SGHTA, CDR2 FQGTGA. This CDR3 region has 13 residues. Trimming left V 3 bases short and J 10 bases short, with 13 bases between.

Comment on this clonotype: One end of the junction does not line up with germline, which may come from a read error. V is TRBV18 and J is TRBJ1-2, with D possibly TRBD1 on 5 matching bases. Germline V gives CDR1 KGHSH, CDR2 LQKENI. The CDR3 length is 14 residues. The CDR3, as DNA: TGTGCCAGCCCACCCCCGGGACTGCAATATGGCTACACCTTC. Protein product: CASPPPGLQYGYTF.

This clonotype was recorded a few times. The chain employs TRBV20-1 and TRBJ1-2, with D uncertain. The germline V gene has CDR1 DFQATT and CDR2 SNEGSKA (reference sequence). CDR3 length: 13 residues. The germline V and J ends were trimmed by 2 bases and 9 bases, with 16 bases remaining between them. As DNA, the CDR3 is TGCAGTGCTAGATCCACTGGGAGGGCTAGCTACACCTTC. Residues: CSARSTGRASYTF.

The chain employs TRBV6-6 and TRBJ1-1; D perhaps matches TRBD1 (5 bases). The V gene lost 0 bases and the J gene lost 5 bases, with 13 bases spanning the gap. CDR1 is MNHNY and CDR2 is SVGAGI in the germline V gene (reference sequence). There are 15 residues in the CDR3. CDR3 sequence (DNA): TGTGCCAGCAGTTACTCGAAGGCAGGGCGGACTGAAGCTTTCTTT. The encoded protein is CASSYSKAGRTEAFF.

This clonotype showed up just a few times. The V and J genes are TRBV4-3 and TRBJ2-3; D is possibly TRBD2 (6 bases). Germline loops: CDR1 LGHNA, CDR2 YSLEER. The length of the CDR3 is 16 residues. Trimming cost V 2 bases and J 0 bases, with 12 bases left between them. In DNA form, the CDR3 reads TGCGCCAGCAGCCAATCTTTTCGGGAGAGCACAGATACGCAGTATTTT. Encoded protein: CASSQSFRESTDTQYF.

In its sample, this clonotype was seen once. The J gene is TRBJ1-1, the V gene TRBV5-1; TRBD1 agrees at 12 bases. Germline assignment: CDR1 SGHRS and CDR2 YFSETQ. CDR3 length: 16 amino acids. Trimming cost V 6 bases and J 5 bases; bases outside gene matches: 11. The DNA of the CDR3 is TGCGCCAGCAACTTCTCCGGGACAGGGGGCGGGACTGAAGCTTTCTTT. Its translation is CASNFSGTGGGTEAFF.

This clonotype turned up a few times. The chain carries TRBV5-5 and TRBJ2-7; 7 nucleotides line up with TRBD2. Germline V lookup: CDR1 SGHKS, CDR2 YYEKEE (reference sequence). The CDR3 is 14 amino acids. The ends lost 7 bases at V and 3 bases at J; junction bases unmatched: 10. In DNA form, the CDR3 reads TGTGCCAGCCTCGCTTTGGGACTAAACTACGAGCAGTACTTC. Translation: CASLALGLNYEQYF.

This clonotype has a handful of counts. The chain recombines TRBV7-3 with TRBJ2-1; 9 bases map to TRBD1. This CDR3 is built from 17 residues. In germline, CDR1 is SGHTA, CDR2 FQGTGA. With 5 bases clipped from V and 3 bases from J, the junction kept 11 bases outside the gene matches. CDR3 loop: CASSPLPGTGIYNEQFF. In nucleotides, the CDR3 is TGTGCCAGCAGCCCGCTTCCCGGGACAGGGATCTACAATGAGCAGTTCTTC.

The chain combines TRBV7-9 with TRBJ2-3; D unresolved. V shed 5 bases and J shed 6 bases, with 12 bases lying between them. There are 13 residues in the CDR3. Germline values: CDR1 SEHNR, CDR2 FQNEAQ (reference sequence). The CDR3 DNA reads as TGTGCCAGCAGCGCGATCAGGCTTGATACGCAGTATTTT. Translating it yields CASSAIRLDTQYF.

The chain recombines TRBV11-2 with TRBJ2-5, with 13 bases lining up with TRBD2. This CDR3 has 16 residues. The junction had 8 bases not matched to a gene; V was cut back by 5 bases and J by 5 bases. Germline loops: CDR1 SGHAT, CDR2 FQNNGV. The DNA of the CDR3 is TGTGCCAGCAGCCCAGGGACTAGCGGGGCCGGGGAGACCCAGTACTTC. This codes for CASSPGTSGAGETQYF. Supplemented by reference TRBV11-2 and TRBJ2-5, the full variable domain reads EAGVAQSPRYKIIEKRQSVAFWCNPISGHATLYWYQQILGQGPKLLIQFQNNGVVDDSQLPKDRFSAERLKGVDSTLKIQPAKLEDSAVYLCASSPGTSGAGETQYFGPGTRLLVL.

The rearrangement uses TRBV20-1 and TRBJ1-5; 7 bases align to TRBD1. V lost 4 bases and J lost 1; bases outside the gene matches: 7. Germline V gene data show CDR1 as DFQATT and CDR2 as SNEGSKA (reference sequence). This CDR3 is built from 15 residues. Here the CDR3 DNA reads TGCAGTGCTACCCGGACAGGCCGAAGCAATCAGCCCCAGCATTTT. Amino acid sequence: CSATRTGRSNQPQHF.

As for this clonotype: A read error may be the cause here, since a much bigger clone is one base away. The rearrangement links TRBV7-9 to TRBJ2-5; D is perhaps TRBD2 (7 bases). V dropped 5 bases and J dropped 11 bases, with 27 bases sitting between them. This CDR3 is built from 16 residues. Germline CDR1 and CDR2: SEHNR and FQNEAQ (reference sequence). This chain's CDR3 is CASSPAEGGRIYEQYF. In nucleotides, the CDR3 is TGTGCCAGCAGCCCCGCGGAGGGGGGGCGAATTTATGAGCAGTACTTC.

The rearrangement uses TRBV4-1 and TRBJ1-2; D not certain. The CDR3 spans 13 residues. Germline V CDR1 and CDR2: MGHRA, YSYEKL. The V end was cut by 4 bases, the J end by 7 bases, with 13 bases between. CDR3 loop: CASSPRARSGYTF. The CDR3 region has the DNA TGCGCCAGCAGCCCCAGAGCCCGGAGTGGCTACACCTTC.

This clonotype was detected ten times or more. The DNA for the CDR3 is TGCAGTGCTAGAGATGGGAGGGGCATCTATGGCTACACCTTC. Amino acids: CSARDGRGIYGYTF. The rearrangement links TRBV20-1 to TRBJ1-2, with D perhaps TRBD1 (5 bases). Germline V CDR1 and CDR2: DFQATT, SNEGSKA (reference sequence). The length of the CDR3 is 14 residues. V gave up 0 bases and J gave up 4 bases, with 12 bases separating them.

This clonotype has only one observation. The chain uses TRBV20-1 and TRBJ2-1; TRBD2 aligns across 8 bases. CDR3 length: 13 residues. The germline gives CDR1 DFQATT, CDR2 SNEGSKA (reference sequence). As DNA, the CDR3 is TGCAATGCCAGAAAACGGGAGGGGAATGAGCAGTTCTTC. This translates into CNARKREGNEQFF.

This clonotype occurred many times. The V gene is TRBV15, the J gene TRBJ2-5; D is possibly TRBD1 (6 bases). The V gene's germline CDR1 is LNHNV and CDR2 YYDKDF (reference sequence). Trimming cost V 2 bases and J 2 bases, with 36 bases left between them. The CDR3 is 23 residues long. CDR3 bases: TGTGCCACCAGCAGACCTAACAGGGTACGGCTACCTGGTCGTCTGGCTACACAAGAGACCCAGTACTTC. This encodes CATSRPNRVRLPGRLATQETQYF.

This clonotype has more than one count but fewer than ten. V and J are TRBV5-1 and TRBJ1-4; possibly TRBD1 for D (5 bases). Trimming removed 4 bases at V and 7 bases at J, with 17 bases between. This CDR3 has 15 amino acids. CDR1 is SGHRS, CDR2 YFSETQ, per germline. The CDR3 sequence: CASSPSMGLGEKLFF. The DNA of the CDR3 is TGCGCCAGCAGCCCCAGCATGGGGCTAGGTGAAAAACTGTTTTTT. Combining the CDR3 with reference TRBV5-1 and TRBJ1-4 gives the whole variable domain KAGVTQTPRYLIKTRGQQVTLSCSPISGHRSVSWYQQTPGQGLQFLFEYFSETQRNKGNFPGRFSGRQFSNSRSEMNVSTLELGDSALYLCASSPSMGLGEKLFFGSGTQLSVL.

Concerning this clonotype: It is likely a read error, because the conserved phenylalanine at the end of the CDR3 is missing. The J gene is TRBJ2-5, the V gene TRBV4-1; 15 bases line up with TRBD2. CDR1 is MGHRA, CDR2 YSYEKL, per germline. V shed 4 bases and J 8 bases; nucleotides not matched to a gene: 8. The CDR3 covers 16 residues. As DNA, the CDR3 is TGCGCCAGCAGCCTAGGGACTAGCGGGGGGTCGAGAACCCAGTACTGC. Translating gives CASSLGTSGGSRTQYC.

V and J are TRBV24-1 and TRBJ2-3, with D perhaps given as TRBD1 or TRBD2 (5 bases each). The CDR3 is 12 amino acids. Germline V gene data show CDR1 as KGHDR and CDR2 as SFDVKD. Trimming pared 5 bases from V and 9 bases from J, leaving 11 bases between. The CDR3 DNA follows: TGTGCCACCAGTGTCGGGGCAGGGACGCAGTATTTT. Translated: CATSVGAGTQYF.

The rearrangement links TRBV15 to TRBJ2-1; 10 bases are shared with TRBD2. CDR1 is LNHNV and CDR2 is YYDKDF in the germline V gene (reference sequence). This CDR3 region has 15 residues. The J segment lost 5 bases and the V segment lost 1 base, leaving 2 bases of the junction unmatched. The CDR3 DNA sequence: TGTGCCACCAGCAGAGGCCTAGCGGGGGACAATGAGCAGTTCTTC. This translates into CATSRGLAGDNEQFF.

This clonotype was detected only a few times. This chain links TRBV6-1 with TRBJ2-3, with 7 bases that match TRBD2. CDR1 and CDR2 from the germline V gene are MNHNS and SASEGT. The trim removed 6 bases at V and 4 bases at J, leaving 13 bases unmatched. This CDR3 has 16 amino acids. CDR3 in DNA: TGTGCCAGCAGCATGGCAGGAGTGGGAGGGGCAGATACGCAGTATTTT. This sequence encodes CASSMAGVGGADTQYF.

This clonotype has a handful of counts. The chain carries TRBV20-1 and TRBJ1-4, with D perhaps TRBD1 (5 bases). CDR3 length: 14 amino acids. The ends were cut back, 1 base at V and 7 bases at J, with 13 bases in the middle. CDR1 is DFQATT and CDR2 is SNEGSKA in the germline V gene (reference sequence). The CDR3 nucleotides read TGCAGTGCTAGAGTCGGTACAGGAGTTGAAAAACTGTTTTTT. This codes for CSARVGTGVEKLFF.

CDR3 sequence reads: CATSDFLGTVNEQFF. CDR3 sequence (DNA): TGTGCCACCAGTGATTTCCTCGGGACAGTAAATGAGCAGTTCTTC. The chain couples TRBV24-1 to TRBJ2-1, with 7 bases matching TRBD1. The CDR3 is 15 amino acids. J gave up 7 bases and V 1 base, and 6 bases lay outside the gene matches. The V gene's germline CDR1 is KGHDR and CDR2 SFDVKD.

This clonotype has more than one count but fewer than ten. The chain employs TRBV27 and TRBJ1-2; TRBD1 is a possible D gene (6 bases). Germline assignment: CDR1 MNHEY and CDR2 SMNVEV (reference sequence). The V gene lost 4 bases and the J gene lost 7 bases, with 19 bases spanning the gap. The length of the CDR3 is 15 residues. The CDR3 sequence is CASSSVGGRLGGYTF. CDR3 bases: TGTGCCAGCAGTTCCGTTGGGGGGCGCTTAGGTGGCTACACCTTC.

This clonotype was counted a few times. This chain links TRBV7-2 with TRBJ1-6, with unresolved D. V was clipped by 8 bases and J by 6 bases, with 17 bases between them. Germline CDR1 SGHTA, CDR2 FQGNSA. The CDR3 totals 15 residues. The CDR3 region is CASATAGWGNSPLHF. For the CDR3, the DNA is TGTGCCAGCGCGACGGCGGGGTGGGGTAATTCACCCCTCCACTTT.

This clonotype turned up a few times. V is TRBV7-9 and J is TRBJ2-5; D possibly uses TRBD1 or TRBD2 (5 bases each). CDR1 and CDR2 from the germline V gene are SEHNR and FQNEAQ (reference sequence). V gave up 1 base and J gave up 4 bases, with 16 bases separating them. This CDR3 contains 16 residues. CDR3 region: CASSLDPGASRETQYF. The CDR3 DNA is TGTGCCAGCAGCTTAGATCCCGGGGCCTCCCGAGAGACCCAGTACTTC.

This clonotype was observed many times. The rearrangement links TRBV5-1 to TRBJ2-7; tentatively, D is TRBD2 (6 bases). V lost 6 bases, J lost 5 bases, and 18 bases lay in between. CDR1 and CDR2 (germline): SGHRS, YFSETQ. The CDR3 loop spans 14 amino acids. In nucleotides, the CDR3 is TGCGCCAGCACCGTTATCGACTGGAGGGACGAGCAGTACTTC. Translating it yields CASTVIDWRDEQYF. Based on the CDR3 plus reference TRBV5-1 and TRBJ2-7, the full variable domain is KAGVTQTPRYLIKTRGQQVTLSCSPISGHRSVSWYQQTPGQGLQFLFEYFSETQRNKGNFPGRFSGRQFSNSRSEMNVSTLELGDSALYLCASTVIDWRDEQYFGPGTRLTVT.

Many counts were recorded for this clonotype. This chain links TRBV10-3 with TRBJ2-6; D may match TRBD1 or TRBD2 (5 bases each). V was shortened by 6 bases and J by 0 bases, with 24 bases between the two germline ends. The CDR3 length is 20 residues. Germline CDR1 reads ENHRY; CDR2 reads SYGVKD. Here the CDR3 reads CAISQAGMAGGRSGANVLTF. The CDR3 bases are TGTGCCATCAGCCAGGCAGGGATGGCGGGTGGACGCTCTGGGGCCAACGTCCTGACTTTC.

The gene calls are TRBV3-1 and TRBJ2-3; D remains unclear. CDR1 is LGHDT, CDR2 YNNKEL, per germline (reference sequence). Trimming took 4 bases from V and 15 from J, leaving 14 bases between them. This CDR3 has 11 amino acids. The CDR3 sequence is CASSRSSLRYF. The CDR3 DNA sequence: TGTGCCAGCAGCCGAAGCTCACTCCGATATTTT.